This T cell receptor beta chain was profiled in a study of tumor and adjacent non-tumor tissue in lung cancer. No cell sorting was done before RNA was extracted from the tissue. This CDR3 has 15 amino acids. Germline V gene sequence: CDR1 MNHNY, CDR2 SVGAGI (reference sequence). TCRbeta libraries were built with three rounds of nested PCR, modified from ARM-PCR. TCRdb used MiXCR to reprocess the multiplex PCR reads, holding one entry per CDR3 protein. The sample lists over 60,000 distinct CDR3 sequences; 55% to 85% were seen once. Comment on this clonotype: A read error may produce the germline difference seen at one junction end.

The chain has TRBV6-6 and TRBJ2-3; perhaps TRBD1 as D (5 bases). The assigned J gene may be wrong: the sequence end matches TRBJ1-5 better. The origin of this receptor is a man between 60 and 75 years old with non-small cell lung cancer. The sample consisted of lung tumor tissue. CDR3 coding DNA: TGTGCCAGCAATTACCGGGACGATCGGGCAGATACGCAGCATTTT. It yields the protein CASNYRDDRADTQHF.